The 3 T cell receptor beta chains presented below share a single source sample, sequenced in a study of T cell clones after liver transplantation. Clones were sequenced by immunoSEQ multiplex PCR, and TCRdb holds only the in-frame ones, with some missing. The sample yields roughly 57,000 clones, around 75% seen once. The material was CD4+ T cells from blood, obtained before liver transplant. The receptors here all came from a human donor who received a liver transplant.

For the CDR3, the DNA is TGTGCCAGCAGCCCCAGGGCAGGGGGAGGGACCCAGTACTTC. Its translation: CASSPRAGGGTQYF. The gene calls are TRBV7-9 and TRBJ2-5, with D perhaps matching TRBD1 (7 bases). The CDR3 is 14 amino acids. The germline CDR1 and CDR2 sequences are SEHNR and FQNEAQ (reference sequence). V lost 5 bases, J lost 7 bases, and 17 bases lay in between.

In its sample, this clone was seen once. The DNA for the CDR3 is TGTGCCAGCAGCCGTAGCGTGGCAGATACGCAGTATTTT. Its protein is CASSRSVADTQYF. This chain links TRBV7-2 with TRBJ2-3; tentative D call: TRBD2 (5 bases). CDR1 and CDR2 from the germline V gene are SGHTA and FQGNSA. V was cut by 5 bases and J by 4 bases, with 10 bases left in between. This CDR3 region has 13 residues.

V and J are TRBV5-4 and TRBJ2-1; 10 positions agree with TRBD1. In germline, CDR1 is SGHNT, CDR2 YYREEE (reference sequence). Trimming removed 4 bases from V and 7 bases from J; junction bases left unmatched: 8. This CDR3 has 15 residues. This CDR3 reads CASSRGTGAQNEQFF. In DNA, the CDR3 is TGTGCCAGCAGCCGCGGGACAGGGGCGCAGAATGAGCAGTTCTTC.